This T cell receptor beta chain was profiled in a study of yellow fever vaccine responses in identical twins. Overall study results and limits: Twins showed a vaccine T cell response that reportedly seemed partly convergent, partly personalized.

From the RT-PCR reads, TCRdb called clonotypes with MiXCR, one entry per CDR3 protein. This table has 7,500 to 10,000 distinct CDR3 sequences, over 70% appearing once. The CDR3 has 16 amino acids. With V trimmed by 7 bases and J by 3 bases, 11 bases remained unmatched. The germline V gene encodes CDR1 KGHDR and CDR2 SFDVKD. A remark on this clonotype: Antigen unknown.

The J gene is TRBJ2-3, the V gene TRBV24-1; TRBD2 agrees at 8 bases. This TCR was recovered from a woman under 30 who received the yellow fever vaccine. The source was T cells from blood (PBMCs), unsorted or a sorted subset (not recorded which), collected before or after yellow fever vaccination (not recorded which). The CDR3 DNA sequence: TGTGCCACCAGCGGTAAGCGGGAGAGGCTGACAGATACGCAGTATTTT. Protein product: CATSGKRERLTDTQYF.